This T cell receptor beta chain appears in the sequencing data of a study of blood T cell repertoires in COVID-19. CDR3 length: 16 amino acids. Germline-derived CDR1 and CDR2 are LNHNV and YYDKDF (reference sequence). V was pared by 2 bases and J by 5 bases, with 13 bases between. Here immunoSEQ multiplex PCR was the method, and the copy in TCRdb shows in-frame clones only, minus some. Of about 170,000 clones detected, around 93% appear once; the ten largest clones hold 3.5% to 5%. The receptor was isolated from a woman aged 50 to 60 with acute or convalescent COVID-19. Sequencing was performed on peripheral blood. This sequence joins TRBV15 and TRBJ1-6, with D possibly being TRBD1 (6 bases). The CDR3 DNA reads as TGTGCCACCAGCAGACGGACAGTCCGGGATAATTCACCCCTCCACTTT. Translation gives CATSRRTVRDNSPLHF.